One and the same sample provided the 27 T cell receptor beta chains below, sequenced in a study of T cell responses to AZD1222 COVID-19 vaccine (dated by TCRdb to about 2021). Sample time point, as interpreted from the label and publication: about 28 days (+/-7) after the second vaccine dose. The library was generated by the immunoSEQ multiplex PCR assay. Sourced from immuneACCESS, this table was stored by TCRdb with only in-frame sequences that have V and J called. A share of the clones is absent; for the studies checked, an unresolved V gene accounts for under half, and the remainder has no known explanation. The sample records roughly 140,000 clones, 88% of which are singletons. The ten largest make up 3.1% of the sample. Specimen: peripheral blood, collected 28 days after the second AZD1222 dose. Every receptor here comes from an adult who received the AZD1222 COVID-19 vaccine.

The CDR3 region has the DNA TGTGCCAGCAGCCCCCCCGGGACGGTGCGAACGGGCTACACCTTC. Residues: CASSPPGTVRTGYTF. J is TRBJ1-2 and V is TRBV7-2; maybe TRBD1 (5 bases). V was trimmed by 5 bases and J by 8 bases, leaving 21 bases between them. The CDR3 has 15 residues. The germline gives CDR1 SGHTA, CDR2 FQGNSA.

The chain recombines TRBV10-3 with TRBJ2-1, with TRBD2 matching 8 bases. CDR1 ENHRY and CDR2 SYGVKD come from the germline V gene. CDR3 size: 14 residues. V trimming: 3 bases; J trimming: 6 bases; junction bases outside the gene matches: 4. This CDR3 is CAISDSGGGNEQFF. The CDR3 DNA reads as TGTGCCATCAGTGATTCCGGGGGGGGCAATGAGCAGTTCTTC.

This chain uses TRBV7-2 with TRBJ1-3, with D perhaps TRBD1 (5 bases). The CDR3 extends over 15 amino acids. V was cut by 1 base and J by 4 bases, with 11 bases left in between. Germline CDR1 is SGHTA and CDR2 is FQGNSA. CDR3 in amino acids: CASSLVEGIGNTIYF. The DNA of the CDR3 is TGTGCCAGCAGCTTAGTCGAGGGGATAGGAAACACCATATATTTT.

The V and J genes are TRBV7-2 and TRBJ2-5; tentative D call: TRBD2 (6 bases). Per the germline V gene, CDR1 is SGHTA and CDR2 is FQGNSA. V lost 0 bases and J lost 5, with 7 bases in between. The CDR3 extends over 13 amino acids. The DNA for the CDR3 is TGTGCCAGCAGCTTAGCGGGGACTGAGACCCAGTACTTC. Its translation is CASSLAGTETQYF.

Remarks on this clone: Sequence at one end of the junction differs from germline and may be a read error. The chain employs TRBV18 and TRBJ2-1; D is unresolved. The CDR3 spans 13 residues. The germline gives CDR1 KGHSH, CDR2 LQKENI. CDR3 in amino acids: CASSPGSFNEQFF. The CDR3 DNA sequence: TGTGCCAGCTCACCGGGCTCCTTCAATGAGCAGTTCTTC.

The chain has TRBV2 and TRBJ1-1; D unresolved. V lost 9 bases, J lost 6 bases, and 23 bases lay in between. Per the germline V gene, CDR1 is SNHLY and CDR2 is FYNNEI. This CDR3 is built from 15 residues. CDR3 bases: TGTGCCAGTTGTTTAAATGCAGCACCCGGGGCTGAAGCTTTCTTT. Amino acids: CASCLNAAPGAEAFF.

The chain recombines TRBV6-2 or TRBV6-3 with TRBJ2-3, with D possibly TRBD2 on 6 matching bases. Germline assignment: CDR1 MNHEY and CDR2 SVGEGT. The CDR3 spans 15 residues. V was cut by 1 base and J by 6 bases, with 14 bases left in between. CDR3 sequence reads: CASSYFGNRGDTQYF. The CDR3 coding sequence is TGTGCCAGCAGTTACTTCGGGAACCGGGGGGATACGCAGTATTTT.

The gene calls are TRBV2 and TRBJ2-1; D possibly corresponds to TRBD1 (5 bases). This CDR3 is built from 16 residues. The ends were cut back, 4 bases at V and 5 bases at J, with 18 bases in the middle. Looked up from germline, CDR1 is SNHLY and CDR2 is FYNNEI. CDR3 residues: CASSVPRGRANNEQFF. The CDR3 bases are TGTGCCAGCAGTGTTCCCAGAGGCAGGGCTAACAATGAGCAGTTCTTC.

The chain is built from TRBV4-2 and TRBJ1-2; a weak D match, TRBD1 (6 bases). The V gene lost 0 bases and the J gene lost 13 bases, with 18 bases spanning the gap. The CDR3 covers 14 residues. CDR1 is LGHNA and CDR2 is YNFKEQ in the germline V gene. DNA of the CDR3: TGTGCCAGCAGCCAAGATCTGGTGAACAGGGCGTTCACCTTC. The encoded protein is CASSQDLVNRAFTF.

This rearrangement joins TRBV11-2 to TRBJ2-1; 8 bases are a match to TRBD2. The trim removed 5 bases at V and 9 bases at J, leaving 9 bases unmatched. Germline V gives CDR1 SGHAT, CDR2 FQNNGV. This CDR3 has 14 residues. CDR3 region: CASSLGRREGEQFF. CDR3 DNA sequence: TGTGCCAGCAGCCTTGGAAGACGGGAGGGTGAGCAGTTCTTC.

The chain recombines TRBV28 with TRBJ1-5, with 10 bases lining up with TRBD1. After removal of 6 bases from V and 6 bases from J, the junction contained 5 bases not matched to a gene. The CDR3 runs 14 residues. CDR1 and CDR2 from the germline V gene are MDHEN and SYDVKM. The CDR3 reads CASSSGQGRQPQHF. CDR3 nucleotides: TGTGCCAGCAGCTCGGGACAGGGGCGTCAGCCCCAGCATTTT. The whole variable domain, remainder taken from reference TRBV28 and TRBJ1-5, is DVKVTQSSRYLVKRTGEKVFLECVQDMDHENMFWYRQDPGLGLRLIYFSYDVKMKEKGDIPEGYSVSREKKERFSLILESASTNQTSMYLCASSSGQGRQPQHFGDGTRLSIL.

The chain employs TRBV7-2 and TRBJ1-1, with a weak D call TRBD1 (6 bases). This CDR3 has 18 residues. In germline, CDR1 is SGHTA, CDR2 FQGNSA. Trimming cost V 3 bases and J 0 bases, with 20 bases left between them. In DNA, the CDR3 is TGTGCCAGCAGCTTGATACAGGGTATCCCACCCATGAACACTGAAGCTTTCTTT. Amino acids: CASSLIQGIPPMNTEAFF.

The chain is built from TRBV27 and TRBJ1-3, with no clear D. This CDR3 comprises 15 residues. The V end was cut by 2 bases, the J end by 3 bases, with 11 bases between. Germline CDR1 MNHEY, CDR2 SMNVEV (reference sequence). CDR3 region: CASSLGGLGGNTIYF. CDR3 in DNA: TGTGCCAGCAGTTTAGGAGGGTTGGGTGGAAACACCATATATTTT.

V and J are TRBV5-6 and TRBJ2-1; TRBD2 is a possible D gene (5 bases). This CDR3 has 12 residues. The V end was cut by 0 bases, the J end by 9 bases, with 7 bases between. Germline lookup yields CDR1 SGHDT and CDR2 YYEEEE. The CDR3 coding sequence is TGTGCCAGCAGCTTGGAGGACTCTGAGCAGTTCTTC. As protein: CASSLEDSEQFF.

The genes are TRBV27 and TRBJ1-1; 7 nucleotides agree with TRBD1. CDR3 size: 18 residues. J was trimmed by 1 base and V by 6 bases; bases with no gene match: 17. Germline V gives CDR1 MNHEY, CDR2 SMNVEV (reference sequence). The DNA for the CDR3 is TGTGCCAGCAGCAAAAGGGGGCGGAGGGCGGGTGCGAACACTGAAGCTTTCTTT. Amino acid sequence: CASSKRGRRAGANTEAFF.

The V and J genes are TRBV5-1 and TRBJ1-3; 8 nucleotides line up with TRBD1. Per the germline V gene, CDR1 is SGHRS and CDR2 is YFSETQ. J lost 4 bases, V lost 4 bases, and 4 bases had no gene match. The CDR3 consists of 14 residues. The CDR3 region has the DNA TGCGCCAGCAGCCAAGGACAGGGCGGAAACACCATATATTTT. Protein product: CASSQGQGGNTIYF.

The genes are TRBV2 and TRBJ1-5; D gene uncertain. Germline CDR1 and CDR2: SNHLY and FYNNEI. Trimming took 2 bases from V and 3 from J, leaving 14 bases between them. The length of the CDR3 is 16 residues. The CDR3 nucleotides read TGTGCCAGCAGTGAATTTGGACTTTCGCCCAATCAGCCCCAGCATTTT. This encodes CASSEFGLSPNQPQHF.

The chain employs TRBV27 and TRBJ2-4; TRBD2 might be the D (5 bases). V lost 5 bases and J lost 3, with 14 bases in between. Germline V gene data show CDR1 as MNHEY and CDR2 as SMNVEV (reference sequence). This CDR3 spans 15 amino acids. The CDR3 region is CASSPIDYGKNIQYF. The CDR3 DNA reads TGTGCCAGCAGTCCTATCGACTATGGCAAAAACATTCAGTACTTC.

This chain connects TRBV6-6 to TRBJ1-4, with D unclear. CDR1 and CDR2 from the germline V gene are MNHNY and SVGAGI (reference sequence). Trimming took 4 bases from V and 5 from J, leaving 8 bases between them. The CDR3 has 13 amino acids. The CDR3: CASSFDVNEKLFF. The CDR3 DNA reads as TGTGCCAGCAGTTTTGACGTCAATGAAAAACTGTTTTTT.

This chain connects TRBV12-5 to TRBJ2-3; D gene ambiguous. The germline V gene encodes CDR1 LGHNT and CDR2 FRNRAP. Between the trimmed V and J ends, which lost 6 bases and 0 bases, there was a span of 22 bases. The CDR3 is 18 residues long. The CDR3 sequence is CASGPTPDGRTSTDTQYF. CDR3 DNA sequence: TGTGCTAGTGGCCCCACCCCGGACGGACGAACTAGCACAGATACGCAGTATTTT.

The rearrangement links TRBV6-1 to TRBJ1-1, with D unclear. V dropped 0 bases and J dropped 0 bases, with 11 bases sitting between them. The CDR3 has 16 residues. Looked up from germline, CDR1 is MNHNS and CDR2 is SASEGT. The CDR3 sequence: CASSEAAEQMNTEAFF. In nucleotides, the CDR3 is TGTGCCAGCAGTGAAGCAGCCGAACAGATGAACACTGAAGCTTTCTTT.

CDR3 DNA sequence: TGTGCCAGCAGTTACTCTCAGGGACCCTACGAGCAGTACTTC. Its protein product is CASSYSQGPYEQYF. V and J are TRBV6-5 and TRBJ2-7, with D perhaps TRBD1 or TRBD2 (5 bases each). V was pared by 0 bases and J by 2 bases, with 8 bases between. The CDR3 is made up of 14 amino acids. Germline V lookup: CDR1 MNHEY, CDR2 SVGAGI.

The chain uses TRBV24-1 and TRBJ2-5, with 9 bases aligning to TRBD1. In germline, CDR1 is KGHDR, CDR2 SFDVKD. The junction had 6 bases not matched to a gene; V was cut back by 4 bases and J by 4 bases. The CDR3 runs 15 residues. CDR3 bases: TGTGCCACCAGTGACTCCGGGACAGGGACAGAGACCCAGTACTTC. Its protein is CATSDSGTGTETQYF.

The V gene is TRBV7-8, the J gene TRBJ1-2; TRBD1 might be the D (5 bases). The CDR3 consists of 14 residues. The ends were cut back, 3 bases at V and 3 bases at J, with 11 bases in the middle. CDR1 and CDR2 from the germline V gene are SGHVS and FQNEAQ. The CDR3 protein is CASSFAGKYYGYTF. As DNA, the CDR3 is TGTGCCAGCAGCTTCGCAGGGAAGTACTATGGCTACACCTTC. Complete variable domain (other parts from reference TRBV7-8 and TRBJ1-2): GAGVSQSPRYKVAKRGQDVALRCDPISGHVSLFWYQQALGQGPEFLTYFQNEAQLDKSGLPSDRFFAERPEGSVSTLKIQRTQQEDSAVYLCASSFAGKYYGYTFGSGTRLTVV.

The rearrangement links TRBV27 to TRBJ2-7; no clear D. Trimming removed 6 bases at V and 0 bases at J, with 9 bases between. Germline CDR1 MNHEY, CDR2 SMNVEV (reference sequence). CDR3 length: 13 amino acids. CDR3 bases: TGTGCCAGCAGGATGGGAAGCTCCTACGAGCAGTACTTC. Translation gives CASRMGSSYEQYF.

This chain uses TRBV4-2 with TRBJ2-1, with D hard to call. The length of the CDR3 is 14 residues. Germline V lookup: CDR1 LGHNA, CDR2 YNFKEQ. V was trimmed by 4 bases and J by 6 bases, leaving 13 bases between them. As DNA, the CDR3 is TGTGCCAGCAGCCCCTTAATCGGTTTCAATGAGCAGTTCTTC. Translating gives CASSPLIGFNEQFF.

The V call is TRBV7-9, the J call TRBJ2-3; TRBD1 might be the D (6 bases). The CDR3 length is 14 residues. Trimming took 11 bases from V and 0 from J, leaving 15 bases between them. Germline V lookup: CDR1 SEHNR, CDR2 FQNEAQ (reference sequence). The CDR3 DNA follows: TGTGCCGGAGACAGAGGGGGAAGCACAGATACGCAGTATTTT. It translates to CAGDRGGSTDTQYF.